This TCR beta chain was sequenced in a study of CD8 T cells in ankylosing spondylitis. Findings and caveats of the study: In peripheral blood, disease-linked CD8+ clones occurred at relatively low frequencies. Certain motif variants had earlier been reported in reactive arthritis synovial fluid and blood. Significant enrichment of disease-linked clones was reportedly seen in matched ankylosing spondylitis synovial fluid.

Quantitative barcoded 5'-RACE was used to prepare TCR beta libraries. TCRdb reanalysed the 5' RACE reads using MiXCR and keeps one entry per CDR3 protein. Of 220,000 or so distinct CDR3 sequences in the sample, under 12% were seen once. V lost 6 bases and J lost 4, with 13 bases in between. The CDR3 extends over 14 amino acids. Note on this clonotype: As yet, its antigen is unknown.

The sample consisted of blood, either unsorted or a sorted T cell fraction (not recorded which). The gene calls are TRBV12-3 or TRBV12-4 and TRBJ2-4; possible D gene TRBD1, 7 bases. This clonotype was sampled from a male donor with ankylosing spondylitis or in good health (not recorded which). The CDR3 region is CASRNSGGKNIQYF. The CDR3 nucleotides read TGTGCCAGCAGAAACTCAGGGGGGAAAAACATTCAGTACTTC.